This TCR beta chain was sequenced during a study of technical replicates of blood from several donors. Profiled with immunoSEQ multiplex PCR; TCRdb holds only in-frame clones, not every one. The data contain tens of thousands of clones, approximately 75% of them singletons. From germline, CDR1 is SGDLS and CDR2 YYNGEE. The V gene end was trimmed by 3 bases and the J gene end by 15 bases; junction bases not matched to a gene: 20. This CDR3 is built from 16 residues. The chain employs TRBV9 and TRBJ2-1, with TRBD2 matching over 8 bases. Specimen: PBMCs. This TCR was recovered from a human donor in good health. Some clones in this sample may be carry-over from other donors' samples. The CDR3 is CASSDPRSTSGGALFF. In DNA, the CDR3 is TGTGCCAGCAGCGACCCTCGTTCTACCTCCGGGGGGGCGTTGTTCTTC. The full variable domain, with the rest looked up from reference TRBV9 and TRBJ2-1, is DSGVTQTPKHLITATGQRVTLRCSPRSGDLSVYWYQQSLDQGLQFLIQYYNGEERAKGNILERFSAQQFPDLHSELNLSSLELGDSALYFCASSDPRSTSGGALFFGPGTRLTVL.